The next 28 T cell receptor beta chains were all read from a single sample in a study of control samples from healthy donors and cancer patients. The assay was immunoSEQ multiplex PCR, and TCRdb's table has in-frame clones only and misses some. Altogether fewer than 200,000 clones are present, about 86% being singletons, with the ten largest covering 4% to 6%. Sequenced: blood. These receptors originate from a woman in her twenties or thirties in good health.

The gene calls are TRBV2 and TRBJ1-5; 7 bases are shared with TRBD1. J was trimmed by 4 bases and V by 7 bases; bases with no gene match: 10. The CDR3 extends over 15 amino acids. CDR1 and CDR2 (germline): SNHLY, FYNNEI. CDR3 amino acids: CASTIEGQRNQPQHF. CDR3 nucleotides: TGTGCCAGCACCATAGAGGGACAGAGGAATCAGCCCCAGCATTTT. The variable domain in full, with the rest retrieved from reference TRBV2 and TRBJ1-5, is EPEVTQTPSHQVTQMGQEVILRCVPISNHLYFYWYRQILGQKVEFLVSFYNNEISEKSEIFDDQFSVERPDGSNFTLKIRSTKLEDSAMYFCASTIEGQRNQPQHFGDGTRLSIL.

The V call is TRBV28, the J call TRBJ1-2, with a weak D call TRBD1 (5 bases). The V gene lost 2 bases and the J gene lost 2 bases, with 9 bases spanning the gap. There are 14 residues in the CDR3. Germline CDR1 MDHEN, CDR2 SYDVKM. For the CDR3, the DNA is TGTGCCAGCAGTTTAGTGGGGGAAAACTATGGCTACACCTTC. It encodes CASSLVGENYGYTF.

This clone appeared a single time. The chain joins TRBV6-4 to TRBJ1-1; D is perhaps TRBD1 (6 bases). Germline V gene lookup returns CDR1 MRHNA and CDR2 SNTAGT. This CDR3 is built from 13 residues. V gave up 2 bases and J gave up 6 bases, with 10 bases separating them. CDR3 residues: CASSDQGHSEAFF. The CDR3 DNA sequence: TGTGCCAGCAGTGACCAGGGGCATTCTGAAGCTTTCTTT.

The chain uses TRBV18 and TRBJ2-6; 8 positions match TRBD1. The CDR3 spans 18 residues. Losses at the gene ends were 2 bases for V and 2 bases for J; bases not matched to a gene: 8. CDR1 is KGHSH, CDR2 LQKENI, per germline. For the CDR3, the DNA is TGTGCCAGCTCACCAAGGGGCAGGGGGCCTGCTGGGGCCAACGTCCTGACTTTC. Encoded protein: CASSPRGRGPAGANVLTF.

The chain recombines TRBV3-1 (or the pseudogene TRBV3-2) with TRBJ1-6, with 8 bases identical to TRBD1. This CDR3 has 13 residues. The junction had 4 bases not matched to a gene; V was cut back by 8 bases and J by 7 bases. Germline assignment: CDR1 LGHDT and CDR2 YNNKEL (reference sequence). For the CDR3, the DNA is TGTGCCAGCTCCGGGACAGGCAATTCACCCCTCCACTTT. Its translation is CASSGTGNSPLHF.

This chain links TRBV18 with TRBJ1-1; D is ambiguous. The germline gives CDR1 KGHSH, CDR2 LQKENI. Trimming shortened V by 4 bases and J by 3 bases, and 12 bases separated the two germline ends. This CDR3 has 14 residues. The CDR3 nucleotides read TGTGCCAGCTCACTCCCCGCAGGACACACTGAAGCTTTCTTT. Its protein product is CASSLPAGHTEAFF. The whole variable domain, filled in from reference TRBV18 and TRBJ1-1, reads NAGVMQNPRHLVRRRGQEARLRCSPMKGHSHVYWYRQLPEEGLKFMVYLQKENIIDESGMPKERFSAEFPKEGPSILRIQQVVRGDSAAYFCASSLPAGHTEAFFGQGTRLTVV.

The chain has TRBV18 and TRBJ1-1; perhaps TRBD1 as D (5 bases). Germline V gene lookup returns CDR1 KGHSH and CDR2 LQKENI. The CDR3 totals 17 residues. V was trimmed by 2 bases and J by 0 bases, leaving 16 bases between them. CDR3: CASSPMNSGGMNTEAFF. CDR3 nucleotide sequence: TGTGCCAGCTCACCAATGAACAGTGGGGGAATGAACACTGAAGCTTTCTTT.

The chain uses TRBV28 and TRBJ1-1, with TRBD1 as a possible D gene (5 bases). V lost 6 bases to trimming and J lost 1 base, with 15 bases between them. CDR3 length equals 15 residues. CDR1 MDHEN and CDR2 SYDVKM come from the germline V gene. CDR3 sequence: CASSLTRGPNTEAFF. DNA of the CDR3: TGTGCCAGCAGCCTTACCCGGGGCCCGAACACTGAAGCTTTCTTT. The variable domain in full, completed from reference TRBV28 and TRBJ1-1, reads DVKVTQSSRYLVKRTGEKVFLECVQDMDHENMFWYRQDPGLGLRLIYFSYDVKMKEKGDIPEGYSVSREKKERFSLILESASTNQTSMYLCASSLTRGPNTEAFFGQGTRLTVV.

The rearrangement uses TRBV4-1 and TRBJ2-4; D gene ambiguous. Trimming removed 0 bases at V and 8 bases at J, with 14 bases between. From germline, CDR1 is MGHRA and CDR2 YSYEKL. This CDR3 comprises 15 residues. The CDR3 loop is CASSQEPGKGDIQYF. DNA of the CDR3: TGCGCCAGCAGCCAAGAACCAGGAAAGGGCGACATTCAGTACTTC.

V and J are TRBV19 and TRBJ1-5, with D possibly TRBD1 on 6 matching bases. This CDR3 spans 13 amino acids. V gave up 4 bases and J gave up 7 bases, with 11 bases separating them. Germline V gene lookup returns CDR1 LNHDA and CDR2 SQIVND (reference sequence). The CDR3 is CASSKQGRQPQHF. The DNA for the CDR3 is TGTGCCAGTAGTAAACAGGGAAGGCAGCCCCAGCATTTT.

This chain connects TRBV6-5 to TRBJ2-5, with 10 bases identical to TRBD1. The CDR3 consists of 13 residues. Trimming at V came to 6 bases and at J to 4 bases, leaving 2 bases not matched to a gene. Germline V gene data show CDR1 as MNHEY and CDR2 as SVGAGI. The CDR3 is CASRRQGAETQYF. In DNA form, the CDR3 reads TGTGCCAGCAGACGACAGGGGGCAGAGACCCAGTACTTC.

The J gene is TRBJ2-3, the V gene TRBV13; D is possibly TRBD2 (7 bases). This CDR3 spans 14 amino acids. V was cut by 2 bases and J by 4 bases, with 10 bases left in between. CDR1 and CDR2 from the germline V gene are PRHDT and FYEKMQ (reference sequence). CDR3 residues: CASSLWGGSDTQYF. CDR3 DNA: TGTGCCAGCAGCTTATGGGGGGGCTCAGATACGCAGTATTTT.

The rearrangement links TRBV9 to TRBJ1-3; no definite D call. The CDR3 has 12 amino acids. Looked up from germline, CDR1 is SGDLS and CDR2 is YYNGEE. Trimming removed 4 bases from V and 4 bases from J, with 6 bases in between. The DNA of the CDR3 is TGTGCCAGCAGCCCCTACGGAAACACCATATATTTT. Its translation is CASSPYGNTIYF.

The rearrangement uses TRBV2 and TRBJ1-4; D is unclear. The V gene lost 7 bases and the J gene lost 1 base, with 13 bases spanning the gap. The CDR3 covers 15 residues. Per the germline V gene, CDR1 is SNHLY and CDR2 is FYNNEI. The CDR3 is CASKTRHLTNEKLFF. Written as DNA, the CDR3 is TGTGCCAGCAAGACCAGACACCTAACTAATGAAAAACTGTTTTTT.

The chain joins TRBV5-4 to TRBJ1-2, with D possibly TRBD1 on 5 matching bases. Between the trimmed V and J ends, which lost 0 bases and 6 bases, there was a span of 9 bases. The CDR3 runs 13 residues. From germline, CDR1 is SGHNT and CDR2 YYREEE (reference sequence). As DNA, the CDR3 is TGTGCCAGCAGCTTGGGAGGGGAGCATGGCTACACCTTC. Its translation: CASSLGGEHGYTF.

Comment on this clone: This same CDR3 is encoded by further DNA sequences in the sample. The rearrangement uses TRBV6-5 and TRBJ2-2; no clear D gene. Looked up from germline, CDR1 is MNHEY and CDR2 is SVGAGI. V lost 2 bases and J 6 bases, leaving 4 bases between the germline ends. This CDR3 has 12 residues. CDR3 nucleotides: TGTGCCAGCAGTTACCCACCCGGGGAGCTGTTTTTT. It translates to CASSYPPGELFF.

The chain carries TRBV5-1 and TRBJ1-2; no reliable D call. CDR3 length equals 14 residues. Deletions cut 3 bases from V and 3 bases from J, with 12 bases between. Germline V lookup: CDR1 SGHRS, CDR2 YFSETQ. CDR3 region: CASSSQSTYYGYTF. In DNA form, the CDR3 reads TGCGCCAGCAGCTCGCAGTCTACCTACTATGGCTACACCTTC.

V is TRBV7-9 and J is TRBJ2-7; a possible D gene is TRBD1 (6 bases). Trimming pared 5 bases from V and 3 bases from J, leaving 11 bases between. Germline assignment: CDR1 SEHNR and CDR2 FQNEAQ (reference sequence). The CDR3 contains 13 residues. Here the CDR3 reads CASSPTGNYEQYF. CDR3 in DNA: TGTGCCAGCAGCCCCACAGGGAACTACGAGCAGTACTTC. The entire variable domain, with the rest obtained from reference TRBV7-9 and TRBJ2-7, is as follows: DTGVSQNPRHKITKRGQNVTFRCDPISEHNRLYWYRQTLGQGPEFLTYFQNEAQLEKSRLLSDRFSAERPKGSFSTLEIQRTEQGDSAMYLCASSPTGNYEQYFGPGTRLTVT.

There are a few counts of this clone. The rearrangement joins TRBV6-2 or TRBV6-3 to TRBJ1-5; D might be TRBD1 (6 bases). The CDR3 is 15 residues long. Between the trimmed V and J ends, which lost 6 bases and 6 bases, there was a span of 18 bases. Germline CDR1 is MNHEY and CDR2 is SVGEGT. CDR3 residues: CASSPIPGAAQPQHF. The CDR3 nucleotides are TGTGCCAGCAGCCCGATCCCAGGGGCTGCTCAGCCCCAGCATTTT.

This clone appeared once. CDR3 nucleotide sequence: TGTGCCAGCAGTGAGGGCCGGAACAATCAGCCCCAGCATTTT. Its protein is CASSEGRNNQPQHF. The V gene is TRBV25-1, the J gene TRBJ1-5; D gene uncertain. This CDR3 is 14 amino acids long. The germline V and J ends were trimmed by 3 bases and 3 bases, with 9 bases remaining between them. From germline, CDR1 is MGHDK and CDR2 SYGVNS.

This clone has just one count. The V gene is TRBV21-1, the J gene TRBJ2-1; TRBD1 is taken as the D call from the table, unchecked against the DNA. TRBV21-1 is a pseudogene. This CDR3 is built from 15 residues. CDR3 sequence: CASHPKSTQANEQFF. The CDR3 DNA sequence: TGTGCCAGCCACCCCAAGTCGACCCAGGCCAATGAGCAGTTCTTC.

The chain recombines TRBV15 with TRBJ2-3; the D gene is possibly TRBD2 (7 bases). Germline assignment: CDR1 LNHNV and CDR2 YYDKDF (reference sequence). The CDR3 is 20 amino acids. Trimming pared 3 bases from V and 1 base from J, leaving 26 bases between. The CDR3: CATSSLGGGLSFSGTDTQYF. DNA for the CDR3: TGTGCCACCAGCAGTTTGGGAGGGGGTTTGAGTTTTTCGGGCACAGATACGCAGTATTTT.

The V gene is TRBV27, the J gene TRBJ2-1; tentative D call: TRBD1 (5 bases). Trimming took 0 bases from V and 0 from J, leaving 6 bases between them. The CDR3 consists of 15 residues. CDR1 MNHEY and CDR2 SMNVEV come from the germline V gene (reference sequence). The CDR3 here is CASSLSRVSYNEQFF. CDR3 DNA: TGTGCCAGCAGTTTATCCAGGGTCTCCTACAATGAGCAGTTCTTC.

The rearrangement joins TRBV9 to TRBJ2-6; TRBD2 is a possible D gene (6 bases). This CDR3 region has 19 residues. Germline V lookup: CDR1 SGDLS, CDR2 YYNGEE. V lost 4 bases, J lost 4 bases, and 24 bases lay in between. The CDR3 sequence is CASSSRDGSSPLGANVLTF. The CDR3, as DNA: TGTGCCAGCAGCTCCCGAGACGGGAGCAGTCCTCTGGGGGCCAACGTCCTGACTTTC.

The rearrangement uses TRBV2 and TRBJ2-1; 11 positions agree with TRBD1. Germline loops: CDR1 SNHLY, CDR2 FYNNEI. V lost 4 bases and J lost 4; bases outside the gene matches: 3. This CDR3 is built from 15 residues. DNA for the CDR3: TGTGCCAGCAGTGCGGACAGGGGGCCGTACAATGAGCAGTTCTTC. Protein product: CASSADRGPYNEQFF.

The chain couples TRBV5-4 to TRBJ2-5; the D gene is possibly TRBD1 (6 bases). The V gene's germline CDR1 is SGHNT and CDR2 YYREEE (reference sequence). Trimming stripped 5 bases from V and 0 bases from J, with 8 bases between. This CDR3 contains 13 residues. This CDR3 is CASRGHNQETQYF. The CDR3, as DNA: TGTGCCAGCAGGGGACACAACCAAGAGACCCAGTACTTC.

The chain combines TRBV9 with TRBJ2-1, with TRBD2 as a possible D gene (5 bases). This CDR3 is built from 13 residues. The V gene lost 2 bases and the J gene lost 9 bases, with 12 bases spanning the gap. CDR1 and CDR2 from the germline V gene are SGDLS and YYNGEE. DNA for the CDR3: TGTGCCAGCAGCGTCGACACTAGTTCTGAGCAGTTCTTC. This sequence encodes CASSVDTSSEQFF.

This chain links TRBV7-9 with TRBJ2-1; TRBD2 might be the D (6 bases). Trimming pared 4 bases from V and 1 base from J, leaving 23 bases between. Germline values: CDR1 SEHNR, CDR2 FQNEAQ (reference sequence). CDR3 length: 19 residues. CDR3 in amino acids: CASSSGGSAITGSYNEQFF. The CDR3 DNA sequence: TGTGCCAGCAGCTCCGGGGGTAGCGCAATAACGGGGTCCTACAATGAGCAGTTCTTC.